This T cell receptor beta chain was sequenced during a study of shared clonotypes between healthy human individuals. Background on the study: Donors, aged 18 to 49, were a couple of women and three men.

Methods used by the authors: Filtering differed since immunoSEQ provided only junctions, with no quality scores. Clones were sequenced by immunoSEQ multiplex PCR, and TCRdb holds only the in-frame ones, with some missing. Clone size and V and J calls were adopted from that table, with D and trimming inferred from the DNA. The table includes about 95,000 clones, under 80% detected once. CDR1 and CDR2 (germline): MDHEN, SYDVKM. The V segment lost 5 bases and the J segment 4 bases; nucleotides outside the gene matches: 8. This CDR3 is built from 16 residues. The rearrangement joins TRBV28 to TRBJ1-5; 10 bases line up with TRBD1. The source of this sequence is a young man in good health. Source material: memory CD8+ T cells sorted from blood. Subset given: CD45RO+ cells pooled with CCR7-negative TemRA cells. Here the CDR3 DNA reads TGTGCCAGCAGTCCACTACCGGGACAGGGGAATCAGCCCCAGCATTTT. Its translation is CASSPLPGQGNQPQHF. The full variable domain, its missing parts supplied by reference TRBV28 and TRBJ1-5, is DVKVTQSSRYLVKRTGEKVFLECVQDMDHENMFWYRQDPGLGLRLIYFSYDVKMKEKGDIPEGYSVSREKKERFSLILESASTNQTSMYLCASSPLPGQGNQPQHFGDGTRLSIL.